This T cell receptor beta chain was captured by sequencing in a study of chemoradiotherapy in HPV16-positive cancers. Study summary: Candidate HPV-specific T-cell clones and common TCR motifs came from functional assays in a couple of HPV16-positive patients. Study results and limitations: For HPV16-positive patients, expanding HPV-responsive T cells associated with longer recurrence-free survival. During treatment, candidate HPV-specific clones and E7-related motifs expanded in tumor. The functional HPV-specific definition rests on just a couple of HPV16-positive patients.

Points on this clone: As yet, its antigen is unknown.

The data were produced by immunoSEQ multiplex PCR, yet TCRdb's version contains in-frame clones alone and is incomplete. This sample has 13,000 or so clones, with just under 70% found just once. Trimming removed 4 bases at V and 0 bases at J, with 17 bases between. CDR1 is SGHDT and CDR2 is YYEEEE in the germline V gene. The CDR3 runs 17 residues. The chain links TRBV5-6 to TRBJ1-3; unclear D gene. This material was obtained from a patient who underwent chemoradiotherapy. The receptor was isolated from a human donor with HPV-associated anogenital cancer. The CDR3 nucleotides are TGTGCCAGCAGCCAAAGGGCGCAGATTTCCTCTGGAAACACCATATATTTT. Amino acids: CASSQRAQISSGNTIYF.